The TCR beta chain described here comes from a study of blood T cell repertoires in COVID-19. Study-wide context: Whether acute or convalescent, the COVID-19 samples came from the United States, Italy and Spain. Nucleic acid was either cDNA or gDNA, and it came from T cells, B-cell-depleted T cells, or PBMCs.

As processed by the authors: Reference gene primer amplification gave nucleated cell count estimates. Measured with immunoSEQ multiplex PCR; TCRdb has only the in-frame clones, and not every one. The V and J calls and the clone size are those of that table, but D and trimming were determined from the DNA. The repertoire has approximately 100,000 clones, about nine tenths of them found once; the top ten carry around a sixth. The CDR3 extends over 18 amino acids. The V gene end was trimmed by 4 bases and the J gene end by 0 bases; junction bases not matched to a gene: 7. CDR1 is MDHEN, CDR2 SYDVKM, per germline.

Sequencing was done on a sample of peripheral blood. This clonotype was sampled from a man aged 45-65 years with acute or convalescent COVID-19. The rearrangement joins TRBV28 to TRBJ2-3; 13 bases align to TRBD2. This chain's CDR3 is CASSWTSGGHPSTDTQYF. CDR3 DNA sequence: TGTGCCAGCAGTTGGACTAGCGGGGGACACCCTAGCACAGATACGCAGTATTTT. The full variable domain, with the rest looked up from reference TRBV28 and TRBJ2-3, is DVKVTQSSRYLVKRTGEKVFLECVQDMDHENMFWYRQDPGLGLRLIYFSYDVKMKEKGDIPEGYSVSREKKERFSLILESASTNQTSMYLCASSWTSGGHPSTDTQYFGPGTRLTVL.